The source of this T cell receptor beta chain is a study of PD-L1 blockade in urothelial cancer. Study-wide background: Bladder-origin urothelial cancer in males described about nine tenths of the roughly 29 patients. Blood was subjected to analysis at 3 weeks (second dose) and 6 weeks following treatment start. There were a median of roughly 140,000 T cells in blood samples.

Details on this clone: Mismatch with germline at one junction end may stem from a read error. Distinct nucleotide sequences in the sample also encode this CDR3.

The time point is: peripheral blood 6 weeks after treatment start. Patients each gave 1 to 8 samples, pretreatment and on-treatment. This CDR3 spans 18 amino acids. Germline V gene lookup returns CDR1 GTSNPN and CDR2 SVGIG (reference sequence). Repertoires were generated with immunoSEQ multiplex PCR, while TCRdb's copy carries only in-frame clones and drops some. The sample has about 40,000 clones; 65% to 90% are singletons. The receptor's source is a man between 60 and 70 years old with urothelial cancer. This rearrangement joins TRBV30 to TRBJ1-4; maybe TRBD1 (5 bases). This specimen was PBMCs, taken around atezolizumab (anti-PD-L1) treatment. The CDR3 here is CAWSPRVGTSATNEKLFF. The CDR3, as DNA: TGTGCCTGGAGTCCCAGGGTGGGCACTTCTGCAACTAATGAAAAGCTGTTTTTT.